This T cell receptor beta chain comes out of a study of cytomegalovirus exposure and HLA in healthy donors. The study, taken as a whole, reports: Data from an earlier analysis indicated that most TCR beta V segments were productive either about 87% or about 30% of the time. Per a later analysis, HLA-associated TCR beta chains showed more clonal expansion than other, equally common TCR beta chains.

The PCR ran on 60 Vbeta and 13 Jbeta primers. The method was immunoSEQ multiplex PCR; TCRdb's version includes in-frame clones alone and lacks a portion of them. This table holds about 140,000 clones, over 60% found once. The CDR3 is 15 amino acids. Germline V gene data show CDR1 as SGHRS and CDR2 as YFSETQ. J gave up 3 bases and V 4 bases, and 7 bases lay outside the gene matches. This clone was seen only a few times. Its specificity is not known. This chain joins TRBV5-1 and TRBJ1-1; 9 bases fit TRBD1. Input material: PBMCs. This clonotype originated in a woman in her 30s in good health and CMV-seronegative. The CDR3 nucleotides are TGCGCCAGCAGCCTAGGACAGGGGTTGTACACTGAAGCTTTCTTT. It is translated as CASSLGQGLYTEAFF.